This TCR beta chain is from a study of shared T cell receptors in the human thymus. Profiled with immunoSEQ multiplex PCR; TCRdb holds only in-frame clones, not every one. The table includes about 380,000 clones, 85% to 95% detected once. This CDR3 has 18 residues. The sequenced sample was thymocytes. The sequence came from a human donor. The V gene is TRBV21-1, the J gene TRBJ2-5; TRBD2 is the table's D call and was not checked against the DNA. TRBV21-1 is shown as a pseudogene. This chain's CDR3 is CASSKVRAKTSDQETQYF. The CDR3 coding sequence is TGTGCCAGCAGCAAAGTCCGAGCGAAGACTAGCGACCAAGAGACCCAGTACTTC.